The rows below give T cell receptor beta chains drawn from one sample of a study of vaccination and CD4 T cells after COVID-19. For these TCRs, the target antigens are not known. A single record per CDR3 protein comes from TCRdb applying MiXCR to the PCR reads. This table holds roughly 11,000 distinct CDR3 sequences, roughly 37% found once. Input material: CD4+ T cells from blood, cultured in vitro. These receptors came from a human donor who had recovered from COVID-19. Each CDR3 is given with its conserved first and last residue. Fields, in order: V gene, J gene, CDR3 protein.

v_call: TRBV2
j_call: TRBJ2-3
cdr3_aa: CASRPPQGSGITDTQYF

v_call: TRBV2
j_call: TRBJ2-7
cdr3_aa: CASSAGTQNYSYEQYF

v_call: TRBV12-3/TRBV12-4
j_call: TRBJ2-7
cdr3_aa: CASSLGQSATDEQYF

v_call: TRBV20-1
j_call: TRBJ2-1
cdr3_aa: CSAAGLASYNEQFF

v_call: TRBV7-2
j_call: TRBJ2-7
cdr3_aa: CASSLAFGTPYEQYF

v_call: TRBV12-3/TRBV12-4
j_call: TRBJ1-5
cdr3_aa: CASSSHSQGRSNQPQHF

v_call: TRBV6-1
j_call: TRBJ2-1
cdr3_aa: CASSRDGTSGAYNEQFF

v_call: TRBV28
j_call: TRBJ1-1
cdr3_aa: CASSLTLSWAFF

v_call: TRBV27
j_call: TRBJ2-3
cdr3_aa: CASSLSASTDTQYF

v_call: TRBV27
j_call: TRBJ1-5
cdr3_aa: CASSLTTGGAYSNQPQHF

v_call: TRBV11-2
j_call: TRBJ2-7
cdr3_aa: CASSLDRAVGNGYEQYF

v_call: TRBV11-2
j_call: TRBJ1-1
cdr3_aa: CASSFQGIDAFF

v_call: TRBV19
j_call: TRBJ1-1
cdr3_aa: CASSIVAGNTEAFF

v_call: TRBV25-1
j_call: TRBJ2-7
cdr3_aa: CASSSLSYEQYF

v_call: TRBV12-3/TRBV12-4
j_call: TRBJ2-3
cdr3_aa: CASSRSDTQYF

v_call: TRBV14
j_call: TRBJ1-1
cdr3_aa: CASSHRQGAGTEAFF

v_call: TRBV6-1
j_call: TRBJ2-7
cdr3_aa: CASRNPGLASYEQYF

v_call: TRBV6-1
j_call: TRBJ2-5
cdr3_aa: CASRDRGTETQYF

v_call: TRBV24-1
j_call: TRBJ2-1
cdr3_aa: CATERDQYNEQFF

v_call: TRBV6-4
j_call: TRBJ2-3
cdr3_aa: CASSAGLGSTDTQYF

v_call: TRBV20-1
j_call: TRBJ2-1
cdr3_aa: CSAEAGASSYNEQFF

v_call: TRBV12-3/TRBV12-4
j_call: TRBJ2-2
cdr3_aa: CASTGTGGAGELFF

v_call: TRBV7-8
j_call: TRBJ2-1
cdr3_aa: CASSPGAGLEQFF

v_call: TRBV29-1
j_call: TRBJ1-3
cdr3_aa: CSGGFGNTIYF

v_call: TRBV23-1
j_call: TRBJ2-2
cdr3_aa: CASSQPGQGNTGELFF

v_call: TRBV20-1
j_call: TRBJ2-5
cdr3_aa: CSARPRGQETQYF

v_call: TRBV7-9
j_call: TRBJ2-2
cdr3_aa: CASSTRTGERTGELFF

v_call: TRBV19
j_call: TRBJ1-5
cdr3_aa: CASSIPLLVNQPQHF

v_call: TRBV19
j_call: TRBJ1-2
cdr3_aa: CASSVGPGGYTF

v_call: TRBV20-1
j_call: TRBJ2-1
cdr3_aa: CSAKTSASYNEQFF

v_call: TRBV29-1
j_call: TRBJ2-1
cdr3_aa: CSVERLSLPYNEQFF

v_call: TRBV28
j_call: TRBJ1-5
cdr3_aa: CASTTPPASGGNQPQHF

v_call: TRBV18
j_call: TRBJ1-1
cdr3_aa: CASSQGSGNTEAFF

v_call: TRBV12-3/TRBV12-4
j_call: TRBJ1-2
cdr3_aa: CASSQRTGINYGYTF

v_call: TRBV6-5
j_call: TRBJ1-1
cdr3_aa: CASSYSTSSRPFF

v_call: TRBV2
j_call: TRBJ1-1
cdr3_aa: CASRGQGINTEAFF

v_call: TRBV7-2
j_call: TRBJ1-2
cdr3_aa: CASSLEGYGYTF

v_call: TRBV11-2
j_call: TRBJ2-7
cdr3_aa: CASSLDSMYEQYF

v_call: TRBV29-1
j_call: TRBJ1-1
cdr3_aa: CSVELSQMNTEAFF

v_call: TRBV7-2
j_call: TRBJ2-7
cdr3_aa: CASSLWTSGGAYEQYF

v_call: TRBV18
j_call: TRBJ2-3
cdr3_aa: CASSPQGRMQYF

v_call: TRBV6-1
j_call: TRBJ1-2
cdr3_aa: CASSEPGGNYGYTF

v_call: TRBV7-3
j_call: TRBJ2-7
cdr3_aa: CASSSDLSYEQYF

v_call: TRBV7-2
j_call: TRBJ1-2
cdr3_aa: CASSLDSGSPMGGYTF

v_call: TRBV7-2
j_call: TRBJ1-1
cdr3_aa: CASSLGQMNTEAFF